This T cell receptor (beta chain) was retrieved from a study of regulatory T cells in long-lasting Graves disease. The time point is: newly diagnosed GD, antithyroid drugs for less than 3 months. The TCR library used RNA extracted from PBMCs. As concerns this clonotype: Its antigen remains unidentified.

Study-wide points: Study of thyroid tissue was not done, with only peripheral blood studied.

V shed 0 bases and J shed 6 bases, with 9 bases lying between them. Per the germline V gene, CDR1 is SEHNR and CDR2 is FQNEAQ (reference sequence). The CDR3 spans 13 residues. To make TCR beta libraries, researchers used iRepertoire HTBI primers and Arm-PCR of CDR3 regions. TCRdb ran MiXCR on the multiplex PCR reads and lists one entry per CDR3 protein. The sample shows about 470,000 distinct CDR3 sequences, 16% of them seen only once. These same records also appear under a second study, on T cells in Graves' hyperthyroidism and ophthalmopathy. Per that study: HTBI primers were the set used in a first-round RT-PCR of the TCR CDR3. Most thyroid clonotypes with frequency above 0.001 were detected in blood.

The sequencing used peripheral blood mononuclear cells (PBMCs), collected at new diagnosis, from a patient treated with antithyroid drugs. The origin of this receptor is a man between 40 and 49 years old with Graves disease. V is TRBV7-9 and J is TRBJ2-7; D might be TRBD1 or TRBD2, each matching 5 bases. The CDR3 sequence is CASSLAWGSEQYF. Here the CDR3 DNA reads TGTGCCAGCAGCTTAGCTTGGGGGAGCGAGCAGTACTTC. Full variable domain (missing parts from reference TRBV7-9 and TRBJ2-7): DTGVSQNPRHKITKRGQNVTFRCDPISEHNRLYWYRQTLGQGPEFLTYFQNEAQLEKSRLLSDRFSAERPKGSFSTLEIQRTEQGDSAMYLCASSLAWGSEQYFGPGTRLTVT.